The rows below give T cell receptor beta chains drawn from one sample of a study of shared clonotypes between healthy human individuals. The table came from immunoSEQ multiplex PCR; TCRdb's copy has only in-frame clones and leaves some out. The data show hundreds of thousands of clones, with about 74% seen just once and about 1.7% held by the top ten. Sequencing was carried out using memory CD4+ T cells sorted from blood. These receptor sequences come from a young woman in good health. The CDR3 runs from the conserved cysteine through the conserved F or W. D genes are given only for firm matches. The listing skips clone size in some rows; elsewhere it reads once, few, many or a size class.

j_gene	d_gene	v_gene	abundance	CDR3nt	CDR3aa
TRBJ2-7	NA	TRBV7-2	NA	TGTGCCAGCAGCTTAGTCCTATGGGCTGAGTCCCCCTACGAGCAGTACTTC	CASSLVLWAESPYEQYF
TRBJ2-7	NA	TRBV5-5	few	TGTGCCAGCAGCTTGGTGTGGTGGGAGCAGTACTTC	CASSLVWWEQYF
TRBJ2-1	TRBD2	TRBV27	many	TGTGCCAGCAGTTTCCCTCCCGCCGGAGCTAGCGGGACCCAAAGCTCCTACAATGAGCAGTTCTTC	CASSFPPAGASGTQSSYNEQFF
TRBJ2-2	NA	TRBV19	few	TGTGCCAGTAGAGATGAAGGGGGAGGGCCCGGGGAGCTGTTTTTT	CASRDEGGGPGELFF
TRBJ1-2	TRBD1	TRBV15	few	TGTGCCACCAGCTACCGGACAGGGGGCGAGGGCTACACCTTC	CATSYRTGGEGYTF
TRBJ2-1	NA	TRBV4-1	NA	TGCGCCAGCAGCCAAGGGCGGCTAGCGTACGACAATGAGCAGTTCTTC	CASSQGRLAYDNEQFF
TRBJ1-1	NA	TRBV10-1	NA	TGCGCCAGCAGCGGGGACTCGAACACTGAAGCTTTCTTT	CASSGDSNTEAFF
TRBJ1-5	NA	TRBV27	NA	TGTGCCAGCAGGCCAGGGTTTGGAAATCAGCCCCAGCATTTT	CASRPGFGNQPQHF
TRBJ2-1	TRBD1	TRBV11-1	NA	TGTGCCAGCAGGCGAGACAGGGGGCGAAACAATGAGCAGTTCTTC	CASRRDRGRNNEQFF
TRBJ2-7	NA	TRBV28	NA	TGTGCCAGCATCCCATTCAGGGGAAGGGGTTACGAGCAGTACTTC	CASIPFRGRGYEQYF
TRBJ2-2	NA	TRBV11-2	NA	TGTGCCAGCAGCTTAGAAATATCCGGACTTCCCGGGGAGCTGTTTTTT	CASSLEISGLPGELFF
TRBJ2-5	NA	TRBV21-1	NA	TGTGCCAGCAGTCGACCCGGCAGAGGGGGCAGGGAGACCCAGTACTTC	CASSRPGRGGRETQYF
TRBJ2-2	TRBD2	TRBV19	NA	TGTGCCAGCAGATCAACTAGCGGGAGAAGCACCGGGGAGCTGTTTTTT	CASRSTSGRSTGELFF
TRBJ2-3	NA	TRBV6-1	many	TGTGCCAGCAGTGCAGAGGCAGGGAGGGGGGCAGATACGCAGTATTTT	CASSAEAGRGADTQYF
TRBJ1-2	NA	TRBV14	NA	TGTGCCAGCAGCCATGCCCGGGGGGTCAACTATGGCTACACCTTC	CASSHARGVNYGYTF
TRBJ2-7	NA	TRBV5-8	NA	TGTGCCAGCAGCCCGACGTGGGACGGCAGCTACGAGCAGTACTTC	CASSPTWDGSYEQYF
TRBJ2-1	TRBD1	TRBV5-1	NA	TGCGCCAGCAGCGTACAGGGGTGGGATGAGCAGTTCTTC	CASSVQGWDEQFF
TRBJ2-1	TRBD2	TRBV30	once	TGTGCCTGGACCAGGACTAGCAGCTCCTACAATGAGCAGTTCTTC	CAWTRTSSSYNEQFF
TRBJ2-5	NA	TRBV30	once	TGTGCCTGGAGTGTTATAGGAGAGACCCAGTACTTC	CAWSVIGETQYF
TRBJ1-1	TRBD1	TRBV9	many	TGTGCCAGCAGCGTTTGGCCAGGGGGCTCAATCACTGAAGCTTTCTTT	CASSVWPGGSITEAFF
TRBJ1-2	NA	TRBV5-6	NA	TGTGCCAGCAGCACCCTCAGGGGCTTCTATGGCTACACCTTC	CASSTLRGFYGYTF
TRBJ1-5	NA	TRBV2	NA	TGTGCCAGCAGTGACGATAGGAGTTCCAGCAATCAGCCCCAGCATTTT	CASSDDRSSSNQPQHF
TRBJ1-5	NA	TRBV5-6	NA	TGTGCCAGCAGCTTGATGTCAACGTATAGCAATCAGCCCCAGCATTTT	CASSLMSTYSNQPQHF
TRBJ2-2	NA	TRBV5-5	NA	TGTGCCAGCAACTCGTACACCGGGGAGCTGTTTTTT	CASNSYTGELFF
TRBJ1-5	NA	TRBV7-9	NA	TGTGCCAGCAGCTCCCCAGGGCCCCAGCATTTT	CASSSPGPQHF
TRBJ1-3	NA	TRBV5-1	NA	TGCGCCAGCAGCCTAGGGAGCTCTGGAAACACCATATATTTT	CASSLGSSGNTIYF
TRBJ2-2	TRBD2	TRBV7-8	NA	TGTGCCAGCAGGTTGTGGGTGCGGGAGATAGCCGGGGAGCTGTTTTTT	CASRLWVREIAGELFF
TRBJ2-1	TRBD2	TRBV5-1	once	TGCGCCAGCAGCCCATACCCATCCGGGACTAGCATTGGGAACTACTACAATGAGCAGTTCTTC	CASSPYPSGTSIGNYYNEQFF
TRBJ2-2	TRBD2	TRBV19	NA	TGTGCCAGTACCGCGGTAGCGGGAACCGGGGAGCTGTTTTTT	CASTAVAGTGELFF
TRBJ2-1	NA	TRBV4-1	NA	TGCGCCAGCAGCCCGAGAGGAGGGGGAACCTACAATGAGCAGTTCTTC	CASSPRGGGTYNEQFF
TRBJ2-5	TRBD2	TRBV9	NA	TGTGCCAGCAGCGCCCCGGGGGGGAGGGCCGGGACCCAGTACTTC	CASSAPGGRAGTQYF
TRBJ2-1	NA	TRBV6-1	NA	TGTGCCAGCAGCGAAAGTGGTAATGAGCAGTTCTTC	CASSESGNEQFF
TRBJ2-3	NA	TRBV5-1	NA	TGCGCCAGCAGCTTGGGCTTAGATACGCAGTATTTT	CASSLGLDTQYF
TRBJ2-2	NA	TRBV7-3	NA	TGTGCCAGCAGCTTATTGCGGGATAACACCGGGGAGCTGTTTTTT	CASSLLRDNTGELFF
TRBJ2-1	TRBD1	TRBV9	NA	TGTGCCCGCACCGATGGGGACAGGGGCTACAATGAGCAGTTCTTC	CARTDGDRGYNEQFF
TRBJ2-7	NA	TRBV10-2	NA	TGCGCCAGCAGTGAAATGAAACCCCCTGGCGAGCAGTACTTC	CASSEMKPPGEQYF